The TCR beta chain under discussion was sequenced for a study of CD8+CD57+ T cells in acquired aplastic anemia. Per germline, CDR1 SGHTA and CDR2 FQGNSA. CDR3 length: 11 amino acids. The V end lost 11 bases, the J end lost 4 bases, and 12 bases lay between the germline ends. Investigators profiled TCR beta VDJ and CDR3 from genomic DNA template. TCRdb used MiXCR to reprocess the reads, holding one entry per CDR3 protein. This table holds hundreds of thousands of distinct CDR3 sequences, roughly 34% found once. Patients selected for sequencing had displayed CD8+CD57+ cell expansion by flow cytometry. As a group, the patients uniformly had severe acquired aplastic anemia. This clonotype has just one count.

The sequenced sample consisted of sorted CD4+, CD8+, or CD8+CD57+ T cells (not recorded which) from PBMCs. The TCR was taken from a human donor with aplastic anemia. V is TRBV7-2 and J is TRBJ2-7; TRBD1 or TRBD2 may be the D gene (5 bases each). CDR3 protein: CAWDLGYEQYF. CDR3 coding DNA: TGTGCCTGGGACCTGGGATACGAGCAGTACTTC. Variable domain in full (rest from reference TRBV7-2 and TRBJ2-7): GAGVSQSPSNKVTEKGKDVELRCDPISGHTALYWYRQSLGQGLEFLIYFQGNSAPDKSGLPSDRFSAERTGGSVSTLTIQRTQQEDSAVYLCAWDLGYEQYFGPGTRLTVT.